This is a list of T cell receptor beta chains from one sample in a study of PD-L1 blockade in urothelial cancer. Clones were sequenced by immunoSEQ multiplex PCR, and TCRdb holds only the in-frame ones, with some missing. The sample holds about 130,000 clones, less than 85% seen once. Material: PBMCs, obtained around atezolizumab (anti-PD-L1) treatment. These receptor sequences come from a middle-aged man with urothelial cancer. Each CDR3 is given with its conserved first and last residue. The D gene is left open where the match is weak. Clone size is shown for a subset of rows, as once, few, many or a class of expanded clone.

TRBJ1-1 | . | TRBV18 | . | 17 | CASSPLQIGSLNTEAFF | TGTGCCAGCTCACCACTACAGATTGGCAGTCTGAACACTGAAGCTTTCTTT
TRBJ1-5 | . | TRBV19 | . | 15 | CASSIVSGSNQPQHF | TGTGCCAGTAGTATAGTATCAGGGAGCAATCAGCCCCAGCATTTT
TRBJ2-7 | TRBD1 | TRBV7-9 | . | 16 | CASSPQGQGSSYEQYF | TGTGCCAGCAGCCCCCAGGGACAGGGGAGCTCCTACGAGCAGTACTTC
TRBJ2-7 | TRBD2 | TRBV7-9 | . | 16 | CASSFKGLATTYEQYF | TGTGCCAGCAGCTTCAAGGGACTAGCGACCACCTACGAGCAGTACTTC
TRBJ2-7 | . | TRBV18 | . | 14 | CASSPQLGASEQYF | TGTGCCAGCTCACCTCAGTTGGGGGCGTCCGAGCAGTACTTC
TRBJ2-7 | TRBD2 | TRBV2 | . | 14 | CARQSGSGSYEQYF | TGTGCCAGGCAAAGCGGGAGTGGGTCCTACGAGCAGTACTTC
TRBJ1-2 | . | TRBV28 | few | 16 | CASSLGEGVTNYGYTF | TGTGCCAGCAGTCTTGGTGAGGGGGTGACTAACTATGGCTACACCTTC
TRBJ2-6 | TRBD1 | TRBV5-1 | . | 16 | CASSRTGVAGANVLTF | TGCGCCAGCAGCAGGACAGGGGTAGCTGGGGCCAACGTCCTGACTTTC
TRBJ2-1 | TRBD1 | TRBV5-5 | . | 14 | CASSFQGAVNEQFF | TGTGCCAGCAGCTTCCAGGGGGCCGTCAATGAGCAGTTCTTC
TRBJ1-2 | . | TRBV5-1 | few | 15 | CASSLEARAGYGYTF | TGCGCCAGCAGCTTGGAGGCAAGGGCGGGCTATGGCTACACCTTC
TRBJ2-1 | . | TRBV7-3 | . | 13 | CASSLMRQSEQFF | TGTGCCAGCAGCTTAATGAGGCAGTCTGAGCAGTTCTTC
TRBJ2-2 | TRBD2 | TRBV6-4 | once | 13 | CASRAGGTGELFF | TGTGCCAGCAGAGCGGGAGGCACCGGGGAGCTGTTTTTT
TRBJ1-5 | TRBD1 | TRBV7-9 | . | 14 | CASSLQGDRQPQHF | TGTGCCAGCAGCTTACAGGGGGATCGACAGCCCCAGCATTTT
TRBJ1-2 | TRBD1 | TRBV6-5 | . | 15 | CASSLDRQTFYGYTF | TGTGCCAGCAGCCTGGACAGGCAGACCTTTTATGGCTACACCTTC
TRBJ1-1 | TRBD1 | TRBV19 | . | 14 | CASSLDRVNTEAFF | TGTGCCAGTAGCTTGGACAGGGTGAACACTGAAGCTTTCTTT
TRBJ2-7 | TRBD1 | TRBV12-5 | few | 14 | CASGGRDRINEQYF | TGTGCTAGTGGCGGTCGGGACAGGATAAACGAGCAGTACTTC
TRBJ2-2 | . | TRBV11-2 | . | 18 | CASSLYQSSGMRAGELFF | TGTGCCAGCAGCTTATATCAATCTTCGGGGATGAGGGCCGGGGAGCTGTTTTTT
TRBJ2-1 | TRBD2 | TRBV5-4 | . | 17 | CASSRGLAGDLMGEQFF | TGTGCCAGCAGCCGGGGACTAGCGGGAGATTTGATGGGTGAGCAGTTCTTC
TRBJ2-2 | TRBD2 | TRBV4-2 | . | 18 | CASSQKPLAGVNTGELFF | TGTGCCAGCAGCCAAAAGCCATTAGCGGGAGTGAACACCGGGGAGCTGTTTTTT
TRBJ1-1 | . | TRBV28 | . | 12 | CASGTGFTEAFF | TGTGCCAGCGGTACAGGGTTCACTGAAGCTTTCTTT
TRBJ2-1 | TRBD2 | TRBV5-4 | . | 16 | CASSPGTSGTYNEQFF | TGTGCCAGCAGCCCGGGGACTAGCGGGACCTACAATGAGCAGTTCTTC
TRBJ2-3 | . | TRBV12-5 | . | 12 | CASGINPGTQYF | TGTGCTAGTGGTATCAACCCCGGTACGCAGTATTTT